The T cell receptor (beta chain) described here comes from a study of shared clonotypes between healthy human individuals. About the research overall: The cohort comprised a couple of women and a few men. Their ages spanned 18 to 49 years. Used for every donor were three CD4 naive, three CD4 memory, two CD8 naive and one CD8 memory plate.

Measured with immunoSEQ multiplex PCR; TCRdb has only the in-frame clones, and not every one. The sample lists approximately 2.3 million clones, roughly 93% occurring once. CDR3 length: 15 amino acids. Germline V lookup: CDR1 MNHNS, CDR2 SASEGT. The ends were cut back, 7 bases at V and 0 bases at J, with 13 bases in the middle. Donors comprised healthy HIV-negative adults lacking recent acute infections or vaccinations. The sample taken for sequencing was naive CD4+ T cells from PBMCs. Stated subset: CD45RA+ positively selected. The TCR sequence derives from a man between 18 and 35 years old in good health. Some clones in this sample may be carry-over from other donors' samples. This sequence joins TRBV6-1 and TRBJ2-1, with D unclear. The CDR3 coding sequence is TGTGCCAGCACTTCGGGCGTGGGCTCCTACAATGAGCAGTTCTTC. Protein sequence: CASTSGVGSYNEQFF.